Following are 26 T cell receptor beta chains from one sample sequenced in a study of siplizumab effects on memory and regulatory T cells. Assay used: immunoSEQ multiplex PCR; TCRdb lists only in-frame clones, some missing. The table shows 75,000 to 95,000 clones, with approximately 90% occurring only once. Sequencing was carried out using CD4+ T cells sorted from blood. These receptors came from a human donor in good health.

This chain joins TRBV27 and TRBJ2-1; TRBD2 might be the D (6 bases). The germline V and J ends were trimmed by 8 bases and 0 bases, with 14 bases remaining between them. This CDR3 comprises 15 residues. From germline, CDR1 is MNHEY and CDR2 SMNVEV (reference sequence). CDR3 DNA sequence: TGTGCCAGCGGGAAGGCGGGGCACTCCTACAATGAGCAGTTCTTC. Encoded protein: CASGKAGHSYNEQFF.

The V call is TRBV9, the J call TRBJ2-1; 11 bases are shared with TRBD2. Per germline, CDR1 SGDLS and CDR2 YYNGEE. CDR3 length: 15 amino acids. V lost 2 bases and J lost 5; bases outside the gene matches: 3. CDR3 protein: CASSVGTSGHNEQFF. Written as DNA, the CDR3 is TGTGCCAGCAGCGTCGGGACTAGCGGACACAATGAGCAGTTCTTC. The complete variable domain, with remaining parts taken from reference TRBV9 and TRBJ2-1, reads DSGVTQTPKHLITATGQRVTLRCSPRSGDLSVYWYQQSLDQGLQFLIQYYNGEERAKGNILERFSAQQFPDLHSELNLSSLELGDSALYFCASSVGTSGHNEQFFGPGTRLTVL.

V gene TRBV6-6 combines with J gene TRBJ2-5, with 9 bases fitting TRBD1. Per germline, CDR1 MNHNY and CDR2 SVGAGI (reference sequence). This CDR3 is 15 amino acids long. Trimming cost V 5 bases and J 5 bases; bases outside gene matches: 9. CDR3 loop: CASSASGTGQETQYF. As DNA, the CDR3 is TGTGCCAGCAGTGCCTCCGGGACAGGGCAGGAGACCCAGTACTTC.

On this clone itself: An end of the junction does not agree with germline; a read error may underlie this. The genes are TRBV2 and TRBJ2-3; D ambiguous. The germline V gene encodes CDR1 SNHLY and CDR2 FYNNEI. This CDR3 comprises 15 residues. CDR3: CASSEGHPATHTQYF. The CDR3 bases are TGTGCCAGCAGTGAAGGCCACCCCGCCACACATACGCAGTATTTT.

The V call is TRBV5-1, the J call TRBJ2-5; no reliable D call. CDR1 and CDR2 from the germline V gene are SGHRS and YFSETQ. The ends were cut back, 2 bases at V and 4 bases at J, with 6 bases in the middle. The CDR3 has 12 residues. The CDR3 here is CASSLPGETQYF. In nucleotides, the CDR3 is TGCGCCAGCAGCTTACCGGGAGAGACCCAGTACTTC.

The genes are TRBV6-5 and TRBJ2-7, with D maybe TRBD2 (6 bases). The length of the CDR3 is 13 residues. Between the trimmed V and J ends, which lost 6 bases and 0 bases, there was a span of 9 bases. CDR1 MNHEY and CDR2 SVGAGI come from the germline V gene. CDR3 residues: CASSRGLSYEQYF. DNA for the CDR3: TGTGCCAGCAGCCGGGGACTCTCCTACGAGCAGTACTTC.

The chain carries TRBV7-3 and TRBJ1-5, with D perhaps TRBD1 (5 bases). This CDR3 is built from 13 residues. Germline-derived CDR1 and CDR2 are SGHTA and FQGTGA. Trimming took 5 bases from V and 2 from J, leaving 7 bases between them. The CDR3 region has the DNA TGTGCCAGCAGCAGGGGCGGCAATCAGCCCCAGCATTTT. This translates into CASSRGGNQPQHF.

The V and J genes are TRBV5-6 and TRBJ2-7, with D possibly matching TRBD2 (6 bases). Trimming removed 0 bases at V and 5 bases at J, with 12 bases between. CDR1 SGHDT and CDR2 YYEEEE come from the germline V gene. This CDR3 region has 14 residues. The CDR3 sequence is CASSLVGGSDEQYF. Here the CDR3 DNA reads TGTGCCAGCAGCTTGGTTGGGGGGTCTGACGAGCAGTACTTC.

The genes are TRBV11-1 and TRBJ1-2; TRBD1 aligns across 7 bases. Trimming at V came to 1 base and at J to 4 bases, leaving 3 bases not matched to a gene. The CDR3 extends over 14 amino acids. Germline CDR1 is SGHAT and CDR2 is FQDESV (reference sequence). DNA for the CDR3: TGTGCCAGCAGCTTAGAGACAGGGCCCTATGGCTACACCTTC. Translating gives CASSLETGPYGYTF.

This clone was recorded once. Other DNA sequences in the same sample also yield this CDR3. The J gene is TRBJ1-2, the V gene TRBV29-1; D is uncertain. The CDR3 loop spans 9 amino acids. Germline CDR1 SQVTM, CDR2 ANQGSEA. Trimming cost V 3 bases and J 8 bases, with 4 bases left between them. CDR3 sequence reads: CSVEGGYTF. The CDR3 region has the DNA TGCAGCGTTGAGGGCGGCTACACCTTC.

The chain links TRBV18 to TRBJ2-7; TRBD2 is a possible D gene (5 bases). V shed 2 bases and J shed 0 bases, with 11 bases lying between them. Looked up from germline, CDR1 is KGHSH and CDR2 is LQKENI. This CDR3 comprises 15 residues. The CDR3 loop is CASSPKGAGSYEQYF. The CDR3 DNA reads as TGTGCCAGCTCACCAAAGGGTGCGGGCTCCTACGAGCAGTACTTC.

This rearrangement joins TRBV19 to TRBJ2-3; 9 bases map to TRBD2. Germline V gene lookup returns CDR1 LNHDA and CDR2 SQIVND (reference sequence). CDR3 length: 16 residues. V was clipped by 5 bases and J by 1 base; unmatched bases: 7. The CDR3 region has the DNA TGTGCCAGTAGTGATCCGGGACTAGCCCGCACAGATACGCAGTATTTT. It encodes CASSDPGLARTDTQYF.

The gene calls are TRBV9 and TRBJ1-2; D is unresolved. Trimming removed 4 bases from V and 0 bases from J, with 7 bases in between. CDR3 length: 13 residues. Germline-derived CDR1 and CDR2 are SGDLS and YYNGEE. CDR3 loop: CASSQQANYGYTF. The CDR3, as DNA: TGTGCCAGCAGCCAGCAAGCTAACTATGGCTACACCTTC.

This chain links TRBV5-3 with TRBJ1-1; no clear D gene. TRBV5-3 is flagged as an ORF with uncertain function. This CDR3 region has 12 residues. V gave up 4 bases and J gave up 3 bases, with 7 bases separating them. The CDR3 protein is CARSLQYTEAFF. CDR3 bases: TGTGCCAGAAGCCTACAGTACACTGAAGCTTTCTTT.

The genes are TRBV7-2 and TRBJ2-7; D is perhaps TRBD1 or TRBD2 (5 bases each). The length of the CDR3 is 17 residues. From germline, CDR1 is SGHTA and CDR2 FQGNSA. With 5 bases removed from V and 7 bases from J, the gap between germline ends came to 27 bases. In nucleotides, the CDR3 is TGTGCCAGCAGCCACAAGTCAGTCGGGGACCCCCCCCGGGAGCAGTACTTC. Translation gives CASSHKSVGDPPREQYF.

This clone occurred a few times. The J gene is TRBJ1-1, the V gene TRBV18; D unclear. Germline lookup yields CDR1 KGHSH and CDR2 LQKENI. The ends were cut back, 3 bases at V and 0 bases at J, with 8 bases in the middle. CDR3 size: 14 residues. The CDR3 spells CASSPQRMNTEAFF. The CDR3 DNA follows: TGTGCCAGCTCACCGCAGAGAATGAACACTGAAGCTTTCTTT.

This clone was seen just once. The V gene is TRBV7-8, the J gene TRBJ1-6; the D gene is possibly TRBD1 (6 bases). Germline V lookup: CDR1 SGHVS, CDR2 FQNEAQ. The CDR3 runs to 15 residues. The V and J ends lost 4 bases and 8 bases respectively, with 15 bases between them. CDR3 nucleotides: TGTGCCAGCAGCTCCGGACAGCTGACCTATTCACCCCTCCACTTT. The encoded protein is CASSSGQLTYSPLHF.

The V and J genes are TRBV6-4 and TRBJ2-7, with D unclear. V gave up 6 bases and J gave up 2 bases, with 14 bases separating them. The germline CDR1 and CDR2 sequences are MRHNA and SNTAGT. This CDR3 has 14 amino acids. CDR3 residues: CASSLVPGAYEQYF. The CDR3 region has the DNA TGTGCCAGCAGCTTAGTGCCAGGCGCCTACGAGCAGTACTTC.

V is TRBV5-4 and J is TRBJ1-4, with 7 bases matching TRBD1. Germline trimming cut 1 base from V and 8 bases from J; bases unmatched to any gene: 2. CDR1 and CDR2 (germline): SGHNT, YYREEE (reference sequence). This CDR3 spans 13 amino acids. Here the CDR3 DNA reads TGTGCCAGCAGCTTGACAGGGGTAGAAAAACTGTTTTTT. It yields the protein CASSLTGVEKLFF.

The CDR3 loop is CATSRASTDTQYF. The CDR3 DNA is TGTGCCACCAGCAGAGCTAGCACAGATACGCAGTATTTT. V is TRBV15 and J is TRBJ2-3; D remains ambiguous. This CDR3 spans 13 amino acids. The germline V and J ends were trimmed by 1 base and 0 bases, with 2 bases remaining between them. CDR1 is LNHNV and CDR2 is YYDKDF in the germline V gene (reference sequence). The entire variable domain, with the rest obtained from reference TRBV15 and TRBJ2-3, is as follows: DAMVIQNPRYQVTQFGKPVTLSCSQTLNHNVMYWYQQKSSQAPKLLFHYYDKDFNNEADTPDNFQSRRPNTSFCFLDIRSPGLGDTAMYLCATSRASTDTQYFGPGTRLTVL.

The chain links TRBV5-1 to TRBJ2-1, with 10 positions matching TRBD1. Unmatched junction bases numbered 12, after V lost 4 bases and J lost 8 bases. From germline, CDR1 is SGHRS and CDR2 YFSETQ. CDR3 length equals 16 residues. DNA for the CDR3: TGCGCCAGCAGCCCTTTGGTCGGGACAGGGGCGGATGAGCAGTTCTTC. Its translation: CASSPLVGTGADEQFF.

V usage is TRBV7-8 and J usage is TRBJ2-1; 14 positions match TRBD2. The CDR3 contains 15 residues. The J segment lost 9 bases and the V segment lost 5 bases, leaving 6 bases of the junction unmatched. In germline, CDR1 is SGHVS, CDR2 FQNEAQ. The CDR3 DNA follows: TGTGCCAGCAGCCCGGGACTAGCGGGAGCGATTGAGCAGTTCTTC. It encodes CASSPGLAGAIEQFF.

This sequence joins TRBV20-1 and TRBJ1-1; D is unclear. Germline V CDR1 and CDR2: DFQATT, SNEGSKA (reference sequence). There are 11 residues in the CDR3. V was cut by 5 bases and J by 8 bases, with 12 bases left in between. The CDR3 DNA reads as TGCAGTGCTCAGACTATCCAAGAAGCTTTCTTT. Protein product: CSAQTIQEAFF.

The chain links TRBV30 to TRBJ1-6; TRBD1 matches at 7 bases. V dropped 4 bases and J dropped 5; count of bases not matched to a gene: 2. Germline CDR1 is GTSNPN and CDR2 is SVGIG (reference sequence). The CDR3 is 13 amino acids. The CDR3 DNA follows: TGTGCCTGGACCGGGACAGATAATTCACCCCTCCACTTT. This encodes CAWTGTDNSPLHF.

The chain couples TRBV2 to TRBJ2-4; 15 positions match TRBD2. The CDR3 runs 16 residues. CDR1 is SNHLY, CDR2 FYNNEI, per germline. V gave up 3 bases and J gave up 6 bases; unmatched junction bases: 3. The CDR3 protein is CASSDLGLAGGNIQYF. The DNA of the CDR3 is TGTGCCAGCAGTGACCTGGGACTAGCGGGAGGAAACATTCAGTACTTC.

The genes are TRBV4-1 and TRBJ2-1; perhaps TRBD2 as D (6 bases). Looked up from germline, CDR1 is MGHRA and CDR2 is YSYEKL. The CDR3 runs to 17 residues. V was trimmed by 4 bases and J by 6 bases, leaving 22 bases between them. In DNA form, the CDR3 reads TGCGCCAGCAGCCCCTTAATGACCCACCGGGGGACCAATGAGCAGTTCTTC. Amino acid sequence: CASSPLMTHRGTNEQFF.